What follows describes a single T cell receptor (beta chain). This sample was taken from a study of T cell responses to AZD1222 COVID-19 vaccine. Study-level background: Pooled in the analysis were second doses at about 4 or about 12 weeks.

The CDR3 is 14 residues long. CDR1 is MGHDK and CDR2 is SYGVNS in the germline V gene. Trimming left V 5 bases short and J 0 bases short, with 11 bases between. Method: immunoSEQ multiplex PCR; TCRdb's copy keeps in-frame clones and lacks some. Here the sample spans more than 250,000 clones, more than 85% being singletons. This material consisted of peripheral blood, taken on day 0 of AZD1222 vaccination. This TCR came from an adult in good health. The chain is built from TRBV25-1 and TRBJ2-7, with D tentatively TRBD2 (5 bases). CDR3 region: CASSRGISSYEQYF. The CDR3 DNA sequence: TGTGCCAGCAGTCGAGGGATCAGCTCCTACGAGCAGTACTTC.